The 14 T cell receptor beta chains reported below all come from one sample, sequenced in a study of T cell clonality in common variable immunodeficiency. Libraries were prepared by immunoSEQ multiplex PCR; TCRdb keeps only in-frame clonotypes and omits some of them. Singletons are absent from the sample, which has approximately 40,000 clones. The sample consisted of peripheral blood mononuclear cells. The receptors stem from a person aged 18 to 75 in good health.

This clone occurred a few times. The CDR3 end is not reached by the read, which stops 3 residues before it; the germline J gene fills it in. This rearrangement joins TRBV5-1 to TRBJ2-7; the D gene is possibly TRBD2 (6 bases). CDR1 and CDR2 (germline): SGHRS, YFSETQ. V shed 0 bases and J shed 6 bases, with 10 bases lying between them. CDR3 length equals 13 residues. The DNA read from the CDR3 is TGCGCCAGCAGCTTGGTGCGGGAAACCGAG. This gives the protein CASSLVRETE. The entire CDR3 protein reads CASSLVRETEQYF.

This clone came up many times. From the germline J gene comes the end of the CDR3, since the read stops 3 residues before it. The V gene is TRBV2, the J gene TRBJ2-2; D not certain. CDR1 and CDR2 from the germline V gene are SNHLY and FYNNEI. This CDR3 region has 14 residues. The V gene lost 5 bases and the J gene lost 6 bases, with 13 bases spanning the gap. CDR3 sequence reads: CASSRSVYAGELFF. CDR3 DNA (partial): TGTGCCAGCAGTAGGTCAGTGTACGCCGGGGAG. Combining the CDR3 with reference TRBV2 and TRBJ2-2 gives the whole variable domain EPEVTQTPSHQVTQMGQEVILRCVPISNHLYFYWYRQILGQKVEFLVSFYNNEISEKSEIFDDQFSVERPDGSNFTLKIRSTKLEDSAMYFCASSRSVYAGELFFGEGSRLTVL.

This clone was seen ten or more times. The CDR3 end falls 3 residues outside the read, so it is completed with the germline J gene. The chain carries TRBV5-1 and TRBJ2-2; D might be TRBD1 (6 bases). The CDR3 is 14 amino acids. Germline V CDR1 and CDR2: SGHRS, YFSETQ. The CDR3 sequence: CASTETGLNEKLFF. The CDR3 bases that were read are TGCGCCAGCACCGAGACAGGCCTTAATGAAAAG.

This clone was seen more than once but under ten times. The read comes to an end 3 residues before the CDR3 does, leaving the germline J gene to fill in the end. The V and J genes are TRBV7-9 and TRBJ1-2; TRBD1 agrees at 8 bases. The CDR3 runs 15 residues. Germline CDR1 reads SEHNR; CDR2 reads FQNEAQ (reference sequence). The part of the CDR3 DNA that was read is TGTGCCAGCAGCTCCCAGGGGGCCCTACCCTACGAC. Residues: CASSSQGALPYD. The whole CDR3 region reads CASSSQGALPYDYTF.

This clone was counted many times. Incomplete CDR3 DNA: TGCAGTGCTAGAGATACGGGACTGGGCAATCAGCCC. Translated, it gives CSARDTGLGNQP. In full, the CDR3 is CSARDTGLGNQPQHF. The chain links TRBV20-1 to TRBJ1-5; D possibly corresponds to TRBD1 (5 bases). The read terminates 3 residues ahead of where the CDR3 ends, so the germline J gene completes it. Germline V CDR1 and CDR2: DFQATT, SNEGSKA (reference sequence). The CDR3 has 15 residues. Trimming took off 0 bases at V and 2 bases at J, with 11 bases between the two ends.

This clone has more than one count but fewer than ten. The DNA ends 3 residues before the CDR3 does, and the rest of the CDR3 is filled in from the germline J gene. This chain links TRBV5-4 with TRBJ2-7; 9 bases are shared with TRBD1. From germline, CDR1 is SGHNT and CDR2 YYREEE (reference sequence). J gave up 4 bases and V 4 bases, and 3 bases lay outside the gene matches. This CDR3 is 13 amino acids long. CDR3 sequence reads: CASSRGQGYEQYF. The part of the CDR3 DNA that was read is TGTGCCAGCAGCCGGGGACAGGGATACGAG.

This clone has at least ten counts. The sequenced fragment ends 3 residues before the CDR3 boundary, so the rest is inferred from the germline J gene. This rearrangement joins TRBV19 to TRBJ1-4; TRBD1 is a possible D gene (5 bases). The V end was cut by 0 bases, the J end by 7 bases, with 15 bases between. This CDR3 comprises 16 residues. Germline V gives CDR1 LNHDA, CDR2 SQIVND (reference sequence). The DNA read from the CDR3 is TGTGCCAGTAGTATAGATCTCCAGGGTGTCCCTGAAAAA. Residues: CASSIDLQGVPEK. In full, the CDR3 reads CASSIDLQGVPEKLFF. Drawing the rest from reference TRBV19 and TRBJ1-4, the complete variable domain is DGGITQSPKYLFRKEGQNVTLSCEQNLNHDAMYWYRQDPGQGLRLIYYSQIVNDFQKGDIAEGYSVSREKKESFPLTVTSAQKNPTAFYLCASSIDLQGVPEKLFFGSGTQLSVL.

In its sample, this clone was seen many times. The read terminates 3 residues before the CDR3 end, so the remaining end is supplied by the germline J gene. V usage is TRBV7-9 and J usage is TRBJ2-1; D might be TRBD2 (5 bases). Germline loops: CDR1 SEHNR, CDR2 FQNEAQ (reference sequence). The V gene lost 3 bases and the J gene lost 9 bases, with 6 bases spanning the gap. The CDR3 has 11 amino acids. The CDR3 here is CASSFAGEQFF. Partial CDR3 DNA: TGTGCCAGCAGCTTCGCGGGTGAG.

A few counts support this clone. Here the CDR3 reads CASSIRPGTGQGLQETQYF. CDR3 DNA (partial): TGTGCCAGTAGTATCCGGCCCGGGACAGGGCAAGGACTGCAAGAGACC. V and J are TRBV19 and TRBJ2-5, with 9 bases that match TRBD1. The read comes to an end 3 residues before the CDR3 does, leaving the germline J gene to fill in the end. The CDR3 covers 19 residues. CDR1 and CDR2 from the germline V gene are LNHDA and SQIVND (reference sequence). Trimming removed 3 bases from V and 2 bases from J; junction bases left unmatched: 16.

Ten or more counts support this clone. The covered CDR3 bases are TGTGCCAGCATAATCGTGAGGGGAGAGACC. Protein product: CASIIVRGET. In full, the CDR3 is CASIIVRGETQYF. The chain couples TRBV2 to TRBJ2-5, with D perhaps matching TRBD1 or TRBD2 (5 bases each). The read ends 3 residues shy of where the CDR3 ends; the end is completed using the germline J gene. Trimming pared 7 bases from V and 4 bases from J, leaving 13 bases between. The CDR3 is 13 amino acids. Germline V CDR1 and CDR2: SNHLY, FYNNEI.

The table lists this clone with many counts. The read finishes 3 residues shy of the CDR3 end, and the germline J gene is used to complete it. The chain recombines TRBV4-2 with TRBJ2-4; no firm D call. Per the germline V gene, CDR1 is LGHNA and CDR2 is YNFKEQ. V was shortened by 1 base and J by 0 bases, with 7 bases between the two germline ends. The CDR3 extends over 15 amino acids. The sequenced part of the CDR3 DNA is TGTGCCAGCAGCCAAGGGGCCGTAGCCAAAAACATT. This codes for CASSQGAVAKNI. The entire CDR3 protein is CASSQGAVAKNIQYF.

This clone was seen ten or more times. The part of the CDR3 DNA that was read is TGTGCCAGCAGCGTTACTAGCGGACGAGCCAAAAACATT. Amino acid sequence: CASSVTSGRAKNI. In full, the CDR3 is CASSVTSGRAKNIQYF. The chain employs TRBV2 and TRBJ2-4; 8 nucleotides match TRBD2. The read stops 3 residues short of the end of the CDR3; the missing end is completed from the germline J gene. Losses at the gene ends were 6 bases for V and 0 bases for J; bases not matched to a gene: 7. The germline V gene encodes CDR1 SNHLY and CDR2 FYNNEI. This CDR3 has 16 amino acids. The full variable domain, its missing parts supplied by reference TRBV2 and TRBJ2-4, is EPEVTQTPSHQVTQMGQEVILRCVPISNHLYFYWYRQILGQKVEFLVSFYNNEISEKSEIFDDQFSVERPDGSNFTLKIRSTKLEDSAMYFCASSVTSGRAKNIQYFGAGTRLSVL.

This clone occurred many times. The read gets to within 3 residues of the CDR3 end, and the germline J gene fills in the rest. V usage is TRBV5-1 and J usage is TRBJ2-7, with a tentative D call TRBD2 (7 bases). Germline values: CDR1 SGHRS, CDR2 YFSETQ. The V and J ends lost 0 bases and 0 bases respectively, with 10 bases between them. The CDR3 has 15 residues. CDR3 in amino acids: CASSLEGGDSYEQYF. CDR3 bases read: TGCGCCAGCAGCTTGGAGGGGGGGGACTCCTACGAG.

This clone was seen many times. The sequenced fragment ends 3 residues before the CDR3 boundary, so the rest is inferred from the germline J gene. The same CDR3 can be traced to other DNA sequences in this sample. V and J are TRBV20-1 and TRBJ2-2, with TRBD1 matching 7 bases. The trim removed 0 bases at V and 0 bases at J, leaving 4 bases unmatched. This CDR3 spans 16 amino acids. CDR1 DFQATT and CDR2 SNEGSKA come from the germline V gene (reference sequence). CDR3 DNA, as far as it was read: TGCAGTGCTAGAGATCCGACAGGGCCGAACACCGGGGAG. Its protein is CSARDPTGPNTGE. In full, the CDR3 is CSARDPTGPNTGELFF.